This T cell receptor beta chain came from a study of blood T cell repertoires in COVID-19. Study information: Samples representing acute and convalescent COVID-19 were sourced from the United States, Italy and Spain.

Cohorts were assigned according to the clinical history that participants reported. Two negative PCRs, clearance, or symptom resolution had been documented for recovered Cohort 3 donors. In the original processing: Amplification from reference gene primers served as the basis for estimated nucleated cell counts. The method was immunoSEQ multiplex PCR; TCRdb's version includes in-frame clones alone and lacks a portion of them. V, J and clone size were drawn from that table, and D and trimming were deduced from the DNA. The sample contains some 200,000 clones, 82% of which appear only once. Trimming cost V 3 bases and J 9 bases, with 15 bases left between them. The CDR3 has 15 residues. The germline CDR1 and CDR2 sequences are MNHNS and SASEGT.

This chain joins TRBV6-1 and TRBJ1-6; D not resolved. Specimen: PBMCs or T cells enriched from blood (not recorded which). This receptor was taken from a middle-aged man who had recovered from COVID-19. CDR3: CASSDLSPRGSPLHF. CDR3 DNA sequence: TGTGCCAGCAGTGACCTGTCCCCTCGAGGTTCACCCCTCCACTTT.